This T cell receptor beta chain originates from a study of type 1 regulatory T cells. As for the study in general: T-allo10 is a Tr1-enriched, alloantigen-specific CD4 T cell product made in vitro.

The length of the CDR3 is 16 residues. V gave up 5 bases and J gave up 0 bases, with 14 bases separating them. Germline V CDR1 and CDR2: SGHTA, FQGNSA. MiXCR was run by TCRdb on the reads, yielding one entry per CDR3 protein. The sample has some 100,000 distinct CDR3 sequences; roughly a third are singletons. This chain joins TRBV7-2 and TRBJ2-4; maybe TRBD2 (5 bases). The source of this sequence is a human donor in good health. The sequenced sample consisted of CD4+ T cells, either the whole sample or a sorted fraction (not recorded which). CDR3 in DNA: TGTGCCAGCAGCCCCGGCGGGCTACTAGCCAAAAACATTCAGTACTTC. This translates into CASSPGGLLAKNIQYF.